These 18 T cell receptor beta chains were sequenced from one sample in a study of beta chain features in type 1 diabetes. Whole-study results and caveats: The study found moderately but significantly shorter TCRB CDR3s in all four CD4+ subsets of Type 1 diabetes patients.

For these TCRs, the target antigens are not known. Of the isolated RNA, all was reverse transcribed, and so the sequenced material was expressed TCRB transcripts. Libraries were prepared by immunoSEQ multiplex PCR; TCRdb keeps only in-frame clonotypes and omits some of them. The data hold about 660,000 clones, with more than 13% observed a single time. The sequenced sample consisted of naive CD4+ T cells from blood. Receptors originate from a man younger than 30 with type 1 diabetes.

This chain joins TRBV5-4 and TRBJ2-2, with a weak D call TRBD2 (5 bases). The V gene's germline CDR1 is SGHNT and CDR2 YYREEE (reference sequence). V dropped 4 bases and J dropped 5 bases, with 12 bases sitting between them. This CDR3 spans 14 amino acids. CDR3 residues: CASSPSSGTGELFF. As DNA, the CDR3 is TGTGCCAGCAGCCCCTCGTCGGGGACCGGGGAGCTGTTTTTT.

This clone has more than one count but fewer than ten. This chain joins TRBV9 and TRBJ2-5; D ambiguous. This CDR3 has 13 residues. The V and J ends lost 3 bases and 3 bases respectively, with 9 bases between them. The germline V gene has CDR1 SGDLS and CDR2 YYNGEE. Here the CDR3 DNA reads TGTGCCAGCAGCGCAAGGCGCGAAGAGACCCAGTACTTC. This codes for CASSARREETQYF.

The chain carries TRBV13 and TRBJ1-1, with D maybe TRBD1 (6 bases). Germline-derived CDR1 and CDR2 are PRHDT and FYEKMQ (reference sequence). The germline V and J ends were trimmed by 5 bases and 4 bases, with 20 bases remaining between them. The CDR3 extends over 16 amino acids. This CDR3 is CASSQWSQGRGTEAFF. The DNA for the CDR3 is TGTGCCAGCAGCCAGTGGTCGCAGGGGCGAGGCACTGAAGCTTTCTTT.

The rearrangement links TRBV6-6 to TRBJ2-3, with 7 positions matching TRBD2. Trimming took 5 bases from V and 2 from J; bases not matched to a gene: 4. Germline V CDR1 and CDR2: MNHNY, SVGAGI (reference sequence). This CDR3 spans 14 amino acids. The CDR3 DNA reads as TGTGCCAGCAGTCTAGGGACTACCACAGATACGCAGTATTTT. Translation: CASSLGTTTDTQYF.

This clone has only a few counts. The CDR3 loop reads CALSSTDTQYF. In nucleotides, the CDR3 is TGTGCCTTGTCCAGCACAGATACGCAGTATTTT. The rearrangement joins TRBV2 to TRBJ2-3; D uncertain. With 11 bases removed from V and 0 bases from J, the gap between germline ends came to 6 bases. CDR3 length: 11 residues. Germline lookup yields CDR1 SNHLY and CDR2 FYNNEI. Supplemented by reference TRBV2 and TRBJ2-3, the full variable domain reads EPEVTQTPSHQVTQMGQEVILRCVPISNHLYFYWYRQILGQKVEFLVSFYNNEISEKSEIFDDQFSVERPDGSNFTLKIRSTKLEDSAMYFCALSSTDTQYFGPGTRLTVL.

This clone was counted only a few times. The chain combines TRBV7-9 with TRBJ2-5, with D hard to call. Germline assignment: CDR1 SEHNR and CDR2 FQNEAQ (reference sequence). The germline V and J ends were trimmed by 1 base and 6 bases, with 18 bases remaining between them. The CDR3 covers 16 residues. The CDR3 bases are TGTGCCAGCAGCTTAGTCCAATCCAGTGGGAAGCAGACCCAGTACTTC. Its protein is CASSLVQSSGKQTQYF.

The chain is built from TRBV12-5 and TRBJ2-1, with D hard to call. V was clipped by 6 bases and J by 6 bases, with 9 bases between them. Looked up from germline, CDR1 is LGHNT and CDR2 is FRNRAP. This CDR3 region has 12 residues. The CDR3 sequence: CASGSGRNEQFF. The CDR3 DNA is TGTGCTAGTGGATCCGGTCGCAATGAGCAGTTCTTC.

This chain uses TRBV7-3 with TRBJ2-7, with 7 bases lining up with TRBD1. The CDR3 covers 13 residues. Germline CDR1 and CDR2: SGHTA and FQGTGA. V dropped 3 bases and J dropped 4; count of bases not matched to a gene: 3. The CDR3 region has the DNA TGTGCCAGCAGCTTGGACAGGCAGTACGAGCAGTACTTC. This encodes CASSLDRQYEQYF.

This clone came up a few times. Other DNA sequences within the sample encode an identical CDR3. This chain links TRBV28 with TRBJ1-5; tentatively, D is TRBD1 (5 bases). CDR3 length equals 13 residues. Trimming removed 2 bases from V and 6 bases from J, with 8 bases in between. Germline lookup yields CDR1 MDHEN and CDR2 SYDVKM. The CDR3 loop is CASSLPGTQPQHF. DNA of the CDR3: TGTGCCAGCAGTTTACCGGGGACTCAGCCCCAGCATTTT.

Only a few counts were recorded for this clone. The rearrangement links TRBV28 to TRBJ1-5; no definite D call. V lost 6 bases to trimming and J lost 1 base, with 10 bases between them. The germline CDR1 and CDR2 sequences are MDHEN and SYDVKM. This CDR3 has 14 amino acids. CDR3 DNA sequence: TGTGCCAGCAGAAGGACGCTAAGCAATCAGCCCCAGCATTTT. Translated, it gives CASRRTLSNQPQHF.

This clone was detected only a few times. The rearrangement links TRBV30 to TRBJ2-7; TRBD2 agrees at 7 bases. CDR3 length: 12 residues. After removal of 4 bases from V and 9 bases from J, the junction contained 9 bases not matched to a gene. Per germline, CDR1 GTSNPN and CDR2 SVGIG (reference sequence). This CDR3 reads CAWTPAGVGQYF. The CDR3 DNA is TGTGCCTGGACACCCGCGGGGGTGGGGCAGTACTTC. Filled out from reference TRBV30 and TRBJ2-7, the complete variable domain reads SQTIHQWPATLVQPVGSPLSLECTVEGTSNPNLYWYRQAAGRGLQLLFYSVGIGQISSEVPQNLSASRPQDRQFILSSKKLLLSDSGFYLCAWTPAGVGQYFGPGTRLTVT.

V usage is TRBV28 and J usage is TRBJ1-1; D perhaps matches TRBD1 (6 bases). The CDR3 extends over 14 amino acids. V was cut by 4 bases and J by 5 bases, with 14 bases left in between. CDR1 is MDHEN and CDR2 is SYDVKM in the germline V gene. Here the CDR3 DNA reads TGTGCCAGCAGTTCGAACAGGGATGGGACTGAAGCTTTCTTT. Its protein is CASSSNRDGTEAFF. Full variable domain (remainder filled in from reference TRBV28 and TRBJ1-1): DVKVTQSSRYLVKRTGEKVFLECVQDMDHENMFWYRQDPGLGLRLIYFSYDVKMKEKGDIPEGYSVSREKKERFSLILESASTNQTSMYLCASSSNRDGTEAFFGQGTRLTVV.

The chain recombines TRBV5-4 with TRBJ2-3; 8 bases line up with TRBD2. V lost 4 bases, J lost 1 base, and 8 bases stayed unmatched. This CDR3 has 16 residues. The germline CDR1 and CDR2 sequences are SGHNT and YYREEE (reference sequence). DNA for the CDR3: TGTGCCAGCAGCCCCGGGGGGGGAGGCGGCACAGATACGCAGTATTTT. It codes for CASSPGGGGGTDTQYF.

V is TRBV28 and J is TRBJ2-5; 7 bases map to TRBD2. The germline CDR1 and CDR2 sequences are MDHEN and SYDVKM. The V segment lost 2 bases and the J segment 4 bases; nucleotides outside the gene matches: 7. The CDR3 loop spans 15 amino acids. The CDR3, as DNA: TGTGCCAGCAGTTTAGGACCAAGGGAGGGAGAGACCCAGTACTTC. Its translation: CASSLGPREGETQYF.

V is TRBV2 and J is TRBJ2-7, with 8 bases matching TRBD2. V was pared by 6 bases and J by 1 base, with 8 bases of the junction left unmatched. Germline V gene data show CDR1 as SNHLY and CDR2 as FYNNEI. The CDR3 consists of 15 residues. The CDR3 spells CASSGAGGRSYEQYF. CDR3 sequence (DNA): TGTGCCAGCAGCGGCGCGGGGGGCCGTTCCTACGAGCAGTACTTC.

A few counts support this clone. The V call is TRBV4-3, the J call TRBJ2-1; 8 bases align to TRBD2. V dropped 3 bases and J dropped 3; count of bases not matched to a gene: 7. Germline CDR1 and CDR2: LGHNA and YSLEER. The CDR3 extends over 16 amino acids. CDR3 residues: CASSHLAGSRYNEQFF. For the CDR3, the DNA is TGCGCCAGCAGCCATTTAGCGGGGAGTCGCTACAATGAGCAGTTCTTC.

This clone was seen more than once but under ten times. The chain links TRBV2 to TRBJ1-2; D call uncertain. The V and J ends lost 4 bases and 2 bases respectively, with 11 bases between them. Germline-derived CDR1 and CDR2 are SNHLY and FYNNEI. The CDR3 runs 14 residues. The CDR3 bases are TGTGCCAGCAGTGTGGTGTCAGAGAACTATGGCTACACCTTC. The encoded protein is CASSVVSENYGYTF.

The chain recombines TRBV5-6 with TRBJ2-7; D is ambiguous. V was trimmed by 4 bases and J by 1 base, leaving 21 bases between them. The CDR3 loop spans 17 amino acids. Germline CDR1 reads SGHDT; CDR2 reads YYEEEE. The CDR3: CASSHSRTAYSSYEQYF. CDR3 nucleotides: TGTGCCAGCAGCCACTCCCGAACAGCCTACAGTTCCTACGAGCAGTACTTC.